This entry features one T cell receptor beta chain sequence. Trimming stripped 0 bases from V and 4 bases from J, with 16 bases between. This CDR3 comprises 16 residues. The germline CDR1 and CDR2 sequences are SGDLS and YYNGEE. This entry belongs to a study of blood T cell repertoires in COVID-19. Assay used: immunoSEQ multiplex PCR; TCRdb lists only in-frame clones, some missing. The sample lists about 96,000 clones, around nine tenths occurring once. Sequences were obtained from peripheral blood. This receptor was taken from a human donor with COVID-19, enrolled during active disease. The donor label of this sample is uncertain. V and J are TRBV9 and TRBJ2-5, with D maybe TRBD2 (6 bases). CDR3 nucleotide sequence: TGTGCCAGCAGCGTAGGGGCAGGAGGGCGGCCAGAGACCCAGTACTTC. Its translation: CASSVGAGGRPETQYF. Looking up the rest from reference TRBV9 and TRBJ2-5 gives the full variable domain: DSGVTQTPKHLITATGQRVTLRCSPRSGDLSVYWYQQSLDQGLQFLIQYYNGEERAKGNILERFSAQQFPDLHSELNLSSLELGDSALYFCASSVGAGGRPETQYFGPGTRLLVL.